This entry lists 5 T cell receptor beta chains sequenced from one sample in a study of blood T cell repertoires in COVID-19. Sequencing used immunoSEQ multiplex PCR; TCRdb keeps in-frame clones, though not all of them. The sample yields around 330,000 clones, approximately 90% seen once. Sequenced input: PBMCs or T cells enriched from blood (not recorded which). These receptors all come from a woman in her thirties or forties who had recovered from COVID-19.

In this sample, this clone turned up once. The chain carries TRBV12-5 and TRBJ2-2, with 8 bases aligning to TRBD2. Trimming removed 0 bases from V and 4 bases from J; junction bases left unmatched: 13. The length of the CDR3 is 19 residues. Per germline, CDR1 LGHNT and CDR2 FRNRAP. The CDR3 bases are TGTGCTAGTGGTTTGGTAACCCGTACTAGCGGAGAAGGCACCGGGGAGCTGTTTTTT. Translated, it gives CASGLVTRTSGEGTGELFF.

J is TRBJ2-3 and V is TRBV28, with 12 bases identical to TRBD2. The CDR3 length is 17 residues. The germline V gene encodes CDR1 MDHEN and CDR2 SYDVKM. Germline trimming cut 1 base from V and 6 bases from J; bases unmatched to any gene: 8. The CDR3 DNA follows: TGTGCCAGCAGTTTATCCCTAGCGGGGGGGTCGGGTGATACGCAGTATTTT. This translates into CASSLSLAGGSGDTQYF.

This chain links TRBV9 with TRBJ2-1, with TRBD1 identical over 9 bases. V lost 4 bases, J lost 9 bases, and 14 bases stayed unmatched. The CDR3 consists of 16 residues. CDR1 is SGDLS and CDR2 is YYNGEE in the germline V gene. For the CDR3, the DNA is TGTGCCAGCAGCCTCCAAGGGACAGGGTCTTATTCTGAGCAGTTCTTC. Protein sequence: CASSLQGTGSYSEQFF.

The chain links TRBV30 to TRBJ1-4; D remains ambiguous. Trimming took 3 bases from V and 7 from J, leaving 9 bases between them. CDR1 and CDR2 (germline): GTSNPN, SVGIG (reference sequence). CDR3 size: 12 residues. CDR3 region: CAWRQEGEKLFF. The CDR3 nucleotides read TGTGCCTGGAGACAAGAGGGTGAAAAACTGTTTTTT.

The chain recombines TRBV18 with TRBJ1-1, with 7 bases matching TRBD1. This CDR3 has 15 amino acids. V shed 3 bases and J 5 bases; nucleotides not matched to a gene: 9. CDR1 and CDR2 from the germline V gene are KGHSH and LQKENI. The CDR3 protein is CASSPGQAKSTEAFF. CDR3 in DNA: TGTGCCAGCTCACCCGGACAGGCAAAAAGTACTGAAGCTTTCTTT.